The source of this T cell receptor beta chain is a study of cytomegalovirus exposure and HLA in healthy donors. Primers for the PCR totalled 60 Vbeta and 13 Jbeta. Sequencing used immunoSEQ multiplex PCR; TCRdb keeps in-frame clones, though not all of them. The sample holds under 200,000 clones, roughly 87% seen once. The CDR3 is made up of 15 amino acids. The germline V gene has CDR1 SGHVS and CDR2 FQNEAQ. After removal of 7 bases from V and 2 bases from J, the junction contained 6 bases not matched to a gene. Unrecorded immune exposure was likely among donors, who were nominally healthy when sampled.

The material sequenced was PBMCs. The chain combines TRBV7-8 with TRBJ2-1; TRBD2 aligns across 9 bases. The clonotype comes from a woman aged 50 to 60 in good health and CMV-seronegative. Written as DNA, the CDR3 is TGTGCCAGCAACCCTAGCGGGACCCCCTACAATGAGCAGTTCTTC. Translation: CASNPSGTPYNEQFF.